One sample yielded the 10 T cell receptor beta chains listed below, sequenced in a study of T cell repertoires in cytomegalovirus infection. TCRdb re-derived calls from the reads in MiXCR, one entry per CDR3 protein. Of roughly 80,000 distinct CDR3 sequences listed, around 25% are singletons. The antigens these receptors bind are not known. The material sequenced was CD8+ T cells from cultured PBMCs, taken from culture after CMV antigen stimulation. The origin of the receptors is a human donor in good health (CMV status not recorded). Some clones in this sample may be carry-over from other donors' samples.

The gene calls are TRBV6-2 or TRBV6-3 and TRBJ2-7, with a tentative D call TRBD1 (6 bases). The V end lost 4 bases, the J end lost 3 bases, and 10 bases lay between the germline ends. The CDR3 has 13 amino acids. Per the germline V gene, CDR1 is MNHEY and CDR2 is SVGEGT. CDR3 region: CASSSGHIYEQYF. The CDR3 DNA sequence: TGTGCCAGCAGTTCGGGACATATCTACGAGCAGTACTTC.

This clonotype appeared many times. The chain combines TRBV6-2 or TRBV6-3 with TRBJ2-3, with TRBD2 as a possible D gene (7 bases). The CDR3 spans 14 residues. Germline loops: CDR1 MNHEY, CDR2 SVGEGT. Between the trimmed V and J ends, which lost 3 bases and 5 bases, there was a span of 12 bases. CDR3 bases: TGTGCCAGCAGTTATACGGGGGGCCTAGATACGCAGTATTTT. Its translation: CASSYTGGLDTQYF.

This clonotype was seen many times. CDR3 nucleotides: TGTGCCAGCAGCCCCAGCACTGGAAACACCATATATTTT. Translated, it gives CASSPSTGNTIYF. V and J are TRBV11-2 and TRBJ1-3; no definite D call. The CDR3 has 13 amino acids. CDR1 and CDR2 (germline): SGHAT, FQNNGV. V was shortened by 5 bases and J by 2 bases, with 7 bases between the two germline ends.

The rearrangement links TRBV6-2 or TRBV6-3 to TRBJ1-5, with 7 nucleotides matching TRBD1. This CDR3 has 16 amino acids. CDR1 MNHEY and CDR2 SVGEGT come from the germline V gene. J lost 0 bases, V lost 6 bases, and 8 bases had no gene match. In nucleotides, the CDR3 is TGTGCCAGCAGCCCCCAGACAGGGTATAGCAATCAGCCCCAGCATTTT. Its translation: CASSPQTGYSNQPQHF.

The gene calls are TRBV10-1 and TRBJ2-3, with D possibly matching TRBD1 (6 bases). CDR3 length equals 15 residues. Germline CDR1 reads WNHNN; CDR2 reads SYGVQD (reference sequence). Between the trimmed V and J ends, which lost 0 bases and 6 bases, there was a span of 13 bases. Here the CDR3 reads CASSESRGSGDTQYF. The CDR3 DNA follows: TGCGCCAGCAGTGAGTCAAGGGGGAGTGGGGATACGCAGTATTTT.

The chain uses TRBV11-2 and TRBJ2-7, with 9 bases identical to TRBD2. Germline CDR1 reads SGHAT; CDR2 reads FQNNGV. The junction had 5 bases not matched to a gene; V was cut back by 6 bases and J by 5 bases. This CDR3 comprises 13 residues. CDR3 bases: TGTGCCAGCAGGCTAGCGGGATCTGACGAGCAGTACTTC. It codes for CASRLAGSDEQYF.

This clonotype has a handful of counts. V usage is TRBV27 and J usage is TRBJ2-2, with 7 nucleotides matching TRBD1. The CDR3 is 13 amino acids. V gave up 5 bases and J gave up 6 bases; unmatched junction bases: 3. Per the germline V gene, CDR1 is MNHEY and CDR2 is SMNVEV (reference sequence). The CDR3 spells CASSPQGAGELFF. CDR3 coding DNA: TGTGCCAGCAGTCCCCAGGGGGCCGGGGAGCTGTTTTTT.

This clonotype was picked up a small number of times. The genes are TRBV2 and TRBJ2-7, with 7 bases that match TRBD1. The CDR3 covers 16 residues. After removal of 6 bases from V and 3 bases from J, the junction contained 14 bases not matched to a gene. CDR1 SNHLY and CDR2 FYNNEI come from the germline V gene. The CDR3 DNA reads TGTGCCAGCAGAGCCCCCGACAGGGCACTTCTCTACGAGCAGTACTTC. Protein sequence: CASRAPDRALLYEQYF.

In this sample, this clonotype turned up many times. The V and J genes are TRBV7-2 and TRBJ1-1, with TRBD1 matching over 10 bases. Germline CDR1 is SGHTA and CDR2 is FQGNSA. V was clipped by 5 bases and J by 3 bases; unmatched bases: 21. The CDR3 is 20 residues long. CDR3 in amino acids: CASSQILLPTGGVRDTEAFF. The CDR3 bases are TGTGCCAGCAGCCAGATTTTGTTACCGACAGGGGGCGTAAGGGACACTGAAGCTTTCTTT.

This clonotype came up once. In DNA form, the CDR3 reads TGCGCCAGCAGTGAGAGGGCAGGTGGAAGCGGGGAGCTGTTTTTT. As protein: CASSERAGGSGELFF. The chain is built from TRBV10-1 and TRBJ2-2; no clear D gene. The germline V gene has CDR1 WNHNN and CDR2 SYGVQD (reference sequence). V was clipped by 2 bases and J by 7 bases, with 14 bases between them. The length of the CDR3 is 15 residues.